A single sample is the source of the 19 T cell receptor beta chains below, sequenced in a study of CD8 T cells in ankylosing spondylitis. General observations from the study: A TCR beta motif of roughly eight highly homologous variants seemed to mark ankylosing spondylitis blood.

TCRdb redid the calling of the 5' RACE reads with MiXCR, one entry per CDR3 protein. The top ten clones hold 25% to 40% of a sample with about 130,000 distinct CDR3 sequences, roughly 17% of them seen once. Their recognized antigens are unknown. Sequences were obtained from blood, either unsorted or a sorted T cell fraction (not recorded which). Source of these receptors: a male donor with ankylosing spondylitis.

The sample holds a few counts of this clonotype. V and J are TRBV4-3 and TRBJ2-1; TRBD2 matches 11 bases. The CDR3 is 17 amino acids. The trim removed 3 bases at V and 0 bases at J, leaving 4 bases unmatched. From germline, CDR1 is LGHNA and CDR2 YSLEER. CDR3 in DNA: TGCGCCAGCAGCCACGGGACTAGCGGAAGCTCCTACAATGAGCAGTTCTTC. Translating it yields CASSHGTSGSSYNEQFF.

The chain recombines TRBV2 with TRBJ1-1, with TRBD1 matching over 7 bases. V gave up 0 bases and J gave up 1 base; unmatched junction bases: 8. The germline gives CDR1 SNHLY, CDR2 FYNNEI. This CDR3 has 17 amino acids. The CDR3 DNA is TGTGCCAGCAGTGAAGCCCCCTACAGGGGTAAGAACACTGAAGCTTTCTTT. As protein: CASSEAPYRGKNTEAFF.

This sequence joins TRBV14 and TRBJ1-1, with a tentative D call TRBD1 (5 bases). CDR3 size: 15 residues. Germline CDR1 and CDR2: SGHDN and FVKESK. The V end lost 4 bases, the J end lost 1 base, and 13 bases lay between the germline ends. Here the CDR3 DNA reads TGTGCCAGCAGCCCCCGACAGACTCCGAACACTGAAGCTTTCTTT. Encoded protein: CASSPRQTPNTEAFF.

The rearrangement links TRBV7-8 to TRBJ1-1; D is uncertain. Per germline, CDR1 SGHVS and CDR2 FQNEAQ. Trimming took off 3 bases at V and 4 bases at J, with 15 bases between the two ends. CDR3 length equals 15 residues. The chain's CDR3 is CASSFGRGIGTEAFF. The CDR3 nucleotides read TGTGCCAGCAGCTTCGGTCGGGGAATAGGCACTGAAGCTTTCTTT. The variable domain in full, with the rest retrieved from reference TRBV7-8 and TRBJ1-1, is GAGVSQSPRYKVAKRGQDVALRCDPISGHVSLFWYQQALGQGPEFLTYFQNEAQLDKSGLPSDRFFAERPEGSVSTLKIQRTQQEDSAVYLCASSFGRGIGTEAFFGQGTRLTVV.

This clonotype was picked up a small number of times. The chain uses TRBV13 and TRBJ2-5; TRBD2 matches at 12 bases. This CDR3 is built from 20 residues. After removal of 2 bases from V and 3 bases from J, the junction contained 16 bases not matched to a gene. Germline V gives CDR1 PRHDT, CDR2 FYEKMQ (reference sequence). The CDR3 sequence: CASSLRLGLAGIWGEETQYF. CDR3 in DNA: TGTGCCAGCAGCTTACGGCTTGGACTAGCGGGGATTTGGGGTGAAGAGACCCAGTACTTC.

The chain carries TRBV9 and TRBJ2-7, with D perhaps matching TRBD1 or TRBD2 (5 bases each). V lost 4 bases and J 6 bases, leaving 23 bases between the germline ends. This CDR3 spans 16 amino acids. Per germline, CDR1 SGDLS and CDR2 YYNGEE. The CDR3 DNA reads TGTGCCAGCAGCCACCCACTTGGGGACGGAGACGGCGAGCAGTACTTC. Protein: CASSHPLGDGDGEQYF.

This clonotype was observed a few times. The gene calls are TRBV6-8 and TRBJ1-5; 7 bases map to TRBD1. Per the germline V gene, CDR1 is MNHGY and CDR2 is SAAAGT. The CDR3 spans 20 residues. The trim removed 6 bases at V and 3 bases at J, leaving 23 bases unmatched. The CDR3, as DNA: TGTGCCAGCAGCGGTAGGGAAGACCGGGACAGCCCAACCGACAATCAGCCCCAGCATTTT. The encoded protein is CASSGREDRDSPTDNQPQHF.

This clonotype was seen at least ten times. V and J are TRBV3-1 and TRBJ2-1; TRBD2 aligns across 8 bases. V was clipped by 1 base and J by 16 bases; unmatched bases: 3. The CDR3 sequence is 11 residues long. From germline, CDR1 is LGHDT and CDR2 YNNKEL (reference sequence). The CDR3: CASSQAGLGFF. The CDR3 coding sequence is TGTGCCAGCAGCCAAGCGGGACTAGGATTCTTC.

The J gene is TRBJ1-5, the V gene TRBV20-1, with D unclear. V dropped 3 bases and J dropped 5 bases, with 17 bases sitting between them. Germline lookup yields CDR1 DFQATT and CDR2 SNEGSKA (reference sequence). This CDR3 has 15 amino acids. The CDR3 DNA reads TGCAGTGCTAGCGCAGTGGACCGGTGGGATCAGCCCCAGCATTTT. This sequence encodes CSASAVDRWDQPQHF.

This clonotype has only a few counts. J is TRBJ1-2 and V is TRBV4-3; D is ambiguous. With 0 bases removed from V and 4 bases from J, the gap between germline ends came to 9 bases. Germline CDR1 reads LGHNA; CDR2 reads YSLEER. The CDR3 covers 14 residues. In DNA form, the CDR3 reads TGCGCCAGCAGCCAAGAGTTGGGGATCTATGGCTACACCTTC. As protein: CASSQELGIYGYTF.

This clonotype has just a few counts. The chain has TRBV29-1 and TRBJ2-1, with D unresolved. Germline loops: CDR1 SQVTM, CDR2 ANQGSEA. Trimming stripped 7 bases from V and 0 bases from J, with 13 bases between. This CDR3 spans 14 amino acids. CDR3 nucleotides: TGCAGCGATGGACCATGGGGCTCCTACAATGAGCAGTTCTTC. Residues: CSDGPWGSYNEQFF.

This clonotype has ten or more counts. V usage is TRBV27 and J usage is TRBJ1-1, with D perhaps TRBD1 (6 bases). Germline loops: CDR1 MNHEY, CDR2 SMNVEV (reference sequence). With 5 bases removed from V and 1 base from J, the gap between germline ends came to 8 bases. This CDR3 comprises 13 residues. CDR3 sequence reads: CASSARGNTEAFF. CDR3 sequence (DNA): TGTGCCAGCAGTGCCAGGGGGAACACTGAAGCTTTCTTT.

The gene calls are TRBV5-6 and TRBJ1-1, with D possibly matching TRBD1 (6 bases). There are 13 residues in the CDR3. The germline CDR1 and CDR2 sequences are SGHDT and YYEEEE. V was cut by 2 bases and J by 3 bases, with 8 bases left in between. The CDR3 nucleotides are TGTGCCAGCAGCTTAGCAGGGGACACTGAAGCTTTCTTT. Residues: CASSLAGDTEAFF.

The chain has TRBV9 and TRBJ1-2; tentatively, D is TRBD1 (5 bases). The CDR3 loop spans 16 amino acids. CDR1 is SGDLS, CDR2 YYNGEE, per germline. The V end lost 2 bases, the J end lost 1 base, and 15 bases lay between the germline ends. Here the CDR3 reads CASSVPPGDGNYGYTF. As DNA, the CDR3 is TGTGCCAGCAGCGTCCCCCCGGGGGACGGTAACTATGGCTACACCTTC. The whole variable domain, remainder taken from reference TRBV9 and TRBJ1-2, is DSGVTQTPKHLITATGQRVTLRCSPRSGDLSVYWYQQSLDQGLQFLIQYYNGEERAKGNILERFSAQQFPDLHSELNLSSLELGDSALYFCASSVPPGDGNYGYTFGSGTRLTVV.

The rearrangement uses TRBV27 and TRBJ2-7, with TRBD2 matching 9 bases. Germline-derived CDR1 and CDR2 are MNHEY and SMNVEV (reference sequence). V lost 5 bases, J lost 2 bases, and 7 bases stayed unmatched. The CDR3 extends over 15 amino acids. The chain's CDR3 is CASSLGLAGPYEQYF. The CDR3 nucleotides are TGTGCCAGCAGTCTGGGGCTAGCGGGGCCCTACGAGCAGTACTTC.

The chain links TRBV10-3 to TRBJ1-6, with 9 bases that match TRBD1. The J segment lost 7 bases and the V segment lost 3 bases, leaving 1 base of the junction unmatched. Germline V lookup: CDR1 ENHRY, CDR2 SYGVKD. The CDR3 loop spans 14 amino acids. This CDR3 is CAISEQGANSPLHF. DNA of the CDR3: TGTGCCATCAGTGAACAGGGGGCAAATTCACCCCTCCACTTT.

The J gene is TRBJ2-1, the V gene TRBV27; D call uncertain. With 3 bases removed from V and 9 bases from J, the gap between germline ends came to 6 bases. Germline V gene lookup returns CDR1 MNHEY and CDR2 SMNVEV (reference sequence). The CDR3 covers 11 residues. For the CDR3, the DNA is TGTGCCAGCAGTTTTCATGGTGAGCAGTTCTTC. It codes for CASSFHGEQFF.

The V gene is TRBV9, the J gene TRBJ2-3; 7 bases are shared with TRBD2. This CDR3 is built from 15 residues. In germline, CDR1 is SGDLS, CDR2 YYNGEE. The V segment lost 2 bases and the J segment 4 bases; nucleotides outside the gene matches: 7. The CDR3: CASSVETSTPDTQYF. CDR3 bases: TGTGCCAGCAGCGTGGAGACTAGCACCCCAGATACGCAGTATTTT.

In this sample, this clonotype turned up a few times. V and J are TRBV3-1 and TRBJ2-2, with 8 bases that match TRBD1. CDR3 length: 15 residues. Germline V lookup: CDR1 LGHDT, CDR2 YNNKEL (reference sequence). The trim removed 0 bases at V and 9 bases at J, leaving 6 bases unmatched. The DNA of the CDR3 is TGTGCCAGCAGCCAAGATCCGGCAGGGGGCCGGGAGCTGTTTTTT. Translating gives CASSQDPAGGRELFF.